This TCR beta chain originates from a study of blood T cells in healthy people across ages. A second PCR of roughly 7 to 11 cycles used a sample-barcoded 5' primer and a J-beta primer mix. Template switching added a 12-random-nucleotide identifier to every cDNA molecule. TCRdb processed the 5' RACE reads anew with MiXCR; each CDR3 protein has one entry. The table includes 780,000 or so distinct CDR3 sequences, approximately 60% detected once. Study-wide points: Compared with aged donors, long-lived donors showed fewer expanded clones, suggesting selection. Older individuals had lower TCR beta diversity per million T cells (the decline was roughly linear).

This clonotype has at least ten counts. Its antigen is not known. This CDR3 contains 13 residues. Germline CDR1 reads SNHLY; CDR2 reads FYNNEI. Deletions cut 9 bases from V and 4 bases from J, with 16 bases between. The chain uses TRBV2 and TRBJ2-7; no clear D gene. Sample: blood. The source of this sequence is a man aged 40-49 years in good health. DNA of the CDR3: TGTGCCAGGTTGCTAGGCAGCCTTTACGAGCAGTACTTC. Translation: CARLLGSLYEQYF.